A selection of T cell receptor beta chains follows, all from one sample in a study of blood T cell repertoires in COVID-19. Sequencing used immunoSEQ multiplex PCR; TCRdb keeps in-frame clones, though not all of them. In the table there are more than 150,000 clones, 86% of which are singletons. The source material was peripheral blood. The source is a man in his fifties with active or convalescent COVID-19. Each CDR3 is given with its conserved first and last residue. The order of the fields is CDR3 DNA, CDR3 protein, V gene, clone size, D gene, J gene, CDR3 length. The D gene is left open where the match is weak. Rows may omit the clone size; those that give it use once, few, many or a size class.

CDR3 DNA: TGTGCCACCAGTGATGTAGGAGGAGAGACCCAGTACTTC
CDR3 protein: CATSDVGGETQYF
V gene: TRBV24-1
clone size: once
D gene: .
J gene: TRBJ2-5
CDR3 length: 13

CDR3 DNA: TGCAGCGTTGAAGTAGGAGTGAACACTGAAGCTTTCTTT
CDR3 protein: CSVEVGVNTEAFF
V gene: TRBV29-1
clone size: few
D gene: .
J gene: TRBJ1-1
CDR3 length: 13

CDR3 DNA: TGTGCCAGCAGCTTGGGGCGGCACCCAACCTACGAGCAGTACTTC
CDR3 protein: CASSLGRHPTYEQYF
V gene: TRBV11-1
clone size: .
D gene: .
J gene: TRBJ2-7
CDR3 length: 15

CDR3 DNA: TGTGCCAGCAGTGAATCCCGGGAACAAGAGACCCAGTACTTC
CDR3 protein: CASSESREQETQYF
V gene: TRBV25-1
clone size: .
D gene: .
J gene: TRBJ2-5
CDR3 length: 14

CDR3 DNA: TGTGCCATCAGTACTGACAGGGGGGGCCAGCCCCAGCATTTT
CDR3 protein: CAISTDRGGQPQHF
V gene: TRBV10-3
clone size: .
D gene: TRBD1
J gene: TRBJ1-5
CDR3 length: 14

CDR3 DNA: TGTGCCAGCAGTGACAGCGGGGGATTCCCCCACGAGCAGTACTTC
CDR3 protein: CASSDSGGFPHEQYF
V gene: TRBV6-1
clone size: .
D gene: TRBD2
J gene: TRBJ2-7
CDR3 length: 15

CDR3 DNA: TGTGCCAGCAGTTTCAAGAGGAACACTGAAGCTTTCTTT
CDR3 protein: CASSFKRNTEAFF
V gene: TRBV28
clone size: .
D gene: .
J gene: TRBJ1-1
CDR3 length: 13

CDR3 DNA: TGTGCCAGTAGTATAGATGGTAGAGGTCAGCCCCAGCATTTT
CDR3 protein: CASSIDGRGQPQHF
V gene: TRBV19
clone size: .
D gene: .
J gene: TRBJ1-5
CDR3 length: 14

CDR3 DNA: TGCAGCGTTGCTCTGCGGGGACCGGAGACCCAGTACTTC
CDR3 protein: CSVALRGPETQYF
V gene: TRBV29-1
clone size: .
D gene: .
J gene: TRBJ2-5
CDR3 length: 13

CDR3 DNA: TGTGCCAGCAGTAAATTACAAGAGACCCAGTACTTC
CDR3 protein: CASSKLQETQYF
V gene: TRBV3-1/TRBV3-2
clone size: .
D gene: .
J gene: TRBJ2-5
CDR3 length: 12

CDR3 DNA: TGTGCCAGCAGTTTATGGCAGGAAATCCCGAACACTGAAGCTTTCTTT
CDR3 protein: CASSLWQEIPNTEAFF
V gene: TRBV28
clone size: .
D gene: .
J gene: TRBJ1-1
CDR3 length: 16

CDR3 DNA: TGTGCCAGCAGTTCCCTAGGACAGGGGATTTCTGGGGCCAACGTCCTGACTTTC
CDR3 protein: CASSSLGQGISGANVLTF
V gene: TRBV6-2/TRBV6-3
clone size: .
D gene: TRBD1
J gene: TRBJ2-6
CDR3 length: 18

CDR3 DNA: TGTGCCAGCAGTTTATTCACAGAAAATTCACCCCTCCACTTT
CDR3 protein: CASSLFTENSPLHF
V gene: TRBV27
clone size: .
D gene: .
J gene: TRBJ1-6
CDR3 length: 14

CDR3 DNA: TGTGCCGCGGGTACTATTGGCTACACCTTC
CDR3 protein: CAAGTIGYTF
V gene: TRBV2
clone size: .
D gene: .
J gene: TRBJ1-2
CDR3 length: 10

CDR3 DNA: .
CDR3 protein: CASSLYFGATGYNEQFF
V gene: TRBV27
clone size: .
D gene: .
J gene: TRBJ2-1
CDR3 length: 17

CDR3 DNA: TGTGCCAGCTCACTCCAGGGGATTATCTACGAGCAGTACTTC
CDR3 protein: CASSLQGIIYEQYF
V gene: TRBV18
clone size: .
D gene: .
J gene: TRBJ2-7
CDR3 length: 14

CDR3 DNA: TGTGCCAGTAGTATACCGGGACAGGGGACCTACGAGCAGTACTTC
CDR3 protein: CASSIPGQGTYEQYF
V gene: TRBV19
clone size: .
D gene: TRBD1
J gene: TRBJ2-7
CDR3 length: 15

CDR3 DNA: TGTGCCAGCAGCCCGCAATTAGCGGGGGGTTACGAGCAGTACTTC
CDR3 protein: CASSPQLAGGYEQYF
V gene: TRBV7-2
clone size: .
D gene: TRBD2
J gene: TRBJ2-7
CDR3 length: 15

CDR3 DNA: TGTGCCAGCAGTCTAACAGGGGGGGTTCGCAATCAGCCCCAGCATTTT
CDR3 protein: CASSLTGGVRNQPQHF
V gene: TRBV7-6
clone size: .
D gene: TRBD1
J gene: TRBJ1-5
CDR3 length: 16

CDR3 DNA: TGTGCCAGCAGCTCCCGGGACAGAGACTACGAGCAGTACTTC
CDR3 protein: CASSSRDRDYEQYF
V gene: TRBV7-2
clone size: .
D gene: TRBD1
J gene: TRBJ2-7
CDR3 length: 14

CDR3 DNA: TGTGCCAGCAGCTTCACGACAGGGGGGAATGAAAAACTGTTTTTT
CDR3 protein: CASSFTTGGNEKLFF
V gene: TRBV6-2/TRBV6-3
clone size: .
D gene: TRBD1
J gene: TRBJ1-4
CDR3 length: 15

CDR3 DNA: TGCAGCGCTCAGGGTGACGTGAACACTGAAGCTTTCTTT
CDR3 protein: CSAQGDVNTEAFF
V gene: TRBV29-1
clone size: few
D gene: .
J gene: TRBJ1-1
CDR3 length: 13

CDR3 DNA: TGTGCCACCAGCAGACCAGGGTACGAGCAGTACTTC
CDR3 protein: CATSRPGYEQYF
V gene: TRBV15
clone size: .
D gene: .
J gene: TRBJ2-7
CDR3 length: 12

CDR3 DNA: TGTGCCAGCAGTTACAGGCGCCCGATTTCTTACACTGAAGCTTTCTTT
CDR3 protein: CASSYRRPISYTEAFF
V gene: TRBV27
clone size: .
D gene: .
J gene: TRBJ1-1
CDR3 length: 16

CDR3 DNA: TGTGCCAGCAGCGTCCACCTAGACACAGATACGCAGTATTTT
CDR3 protein: CASSVHLDTDTQYF
V gene: TRBV9
clone size: .
D gene: .
J gene: TRBJ2-3
CDR3 length: 14

CDR3 DNA: TGTGCCAGTAGTATAAGAGGGGGCAGCAATAATTCACCCCTCCACTTT
CDR3 protein: CASSIRGGSNNSPLHF
V gene: TRBV19
clone size: .
D gene: TRBD1
J gene: TRBJ1-6
CDR3 length: 16